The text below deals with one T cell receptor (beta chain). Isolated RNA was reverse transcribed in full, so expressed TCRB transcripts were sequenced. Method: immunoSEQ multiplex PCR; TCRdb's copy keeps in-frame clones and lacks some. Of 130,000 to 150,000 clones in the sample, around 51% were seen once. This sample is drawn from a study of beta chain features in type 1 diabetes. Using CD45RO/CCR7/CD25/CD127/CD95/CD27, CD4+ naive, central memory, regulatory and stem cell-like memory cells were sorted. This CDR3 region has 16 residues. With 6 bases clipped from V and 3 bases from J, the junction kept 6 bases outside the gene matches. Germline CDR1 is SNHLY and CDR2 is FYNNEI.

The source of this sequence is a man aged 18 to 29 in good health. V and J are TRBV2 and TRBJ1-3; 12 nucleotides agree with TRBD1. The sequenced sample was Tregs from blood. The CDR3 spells CASRRGQGAIGNTIYF. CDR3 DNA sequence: TGTGCCAGCAGGCGGGGACAGGGGGCGATTGGAAACACCATATATTTT.